This T cell receptor beta chain is from a study of identical twins. The CDR3 loop spans 15 amino acids. Per the germline V gene, CDR1 is KGHDR and CDR2 is SFDVKD. The ends were cut back, 5 bases at V and 0 bases at J, with 7 bases in the middle. Template switching added a universal primer binding site, and final cDNA carried unique molecular identifiers. TCRdb processed the 5' RACE reads anew with MiXCR; each CDR3 protein has one entry. The sample has 500,000 to 650,000 distinct CDR3 sequences, 20% to 25% seen once; the top ten hold around 0.48%. Study-wide findings and caveats: Out-of-frame alpha sequences shared by twins were enriched for low generation probability. Zero-insertion analyses were open to partial confounding by invariant MAIT and iNKT cells. Twins shared beta out-of-frame sequences in excess, but this excess was weaker.

This clonotype was seen ten or more times. Its specificity is unknown. The same sample was also studied in work on yellow fever vaccine responses in identical twins.

This receptor was taken from a woman aged 18 to 35 in good health. V and J are TRBV24-1 and TRBJ2-6; no firm D call. The sequencing input was CD4+ T cells sorted from blood. The CDR3 protein is CATSGQSSGANVLTF. The DNA of the CDR3 is TGTGCCACCAGTGGGCAGAGCTCTGGGGCCAACGTCCTGACTTTC.